Listed below are T cell receptor beta chains from one sample, sequenced in a study of blood T cell repertoires in COVID-19. The protocol was immunoSEQ multiplex PCR, while the TCRdb copy is restricted to in-frame clones and leaves out a portion. The sample records roughly 180,000 clones, less than 90% being singletons. The sequenced sample was peripheral blood. The receptors originated from a man between 70 and 80 years old with active or convalescent COVID-19. Both conserved end residues are part of each CDR3.

V gene	J gene	CDR3 protein
TRBV2	TRBJ1-3	CASKLRAGNTIYF
TRBV27	TRBJ1-1	CASSLTTRGVAFF
TRBV19	TRBJ1-1	CASSHRAGGEAFF
TRBV6-2/TRBV6-3	TRBJ1-1	CASTPGGTGLAFF
TRBV7-6	TRBJ2-3	CASSLAPTTADTQYF
TRBV6-5	TRBJ1-2	CASSVWDRGNYGYTF
TRBV5-8	TRBJ1-4	CASRGTGGRFEKLFF
TRBV30	TRBJ1-3	CAWTGGSWRFNTIYF
TRBV2	TRBJ2-2	CASKSGRAAGELFF
TRBV7-6	TRBJ2-2	CASSTRDSTGELFF
TRBV4-3	TRBJ1-4	CASSLSVWSNEKLFF
TRBV27	TRBJ2-7	CASTNNGRARYEQYF
TRBV12-5	TRBJ2-5	CASGLTGKETQYF
TRBV18	TRBJ2-1	CASSPFSGAPDEQFF
TRBV11-1	TRBJ1-1	CASSFSDRGHTEAFF
TRBV7-2	TRBJ1-5	CASSLQGYSNQPQHF
TRBV15	TRBJ2-7	CATSRRTGGEQYF
TRBV19	TRBJ1-1	CASSSGQPDSEAFF
TRBV6-4	TRBJ2-3	CASSAQGGTDTQYF
TRBV29-1	TRBJ2-5	CSVELLGGAAYQETQYF
TRBV28	TRBJ2-7	CASNNRLAGGYEQYF
TRBV5-1	TRBJ2-1	CASSLVAGLGDNEQFF
TRBV28	TRBJ2-4	CASSLWREVKNIQYF
TRBV6-4	TRBJ2-3	CASSLGTGLGTDTQYF
TRBV19	TRBJ1-3	CASSTPGQPSSGNTIYF
TRBV19	TRBJ1-5	CASSSSLTPHRPQPQHF
TRBV7-6	TRBJ2-2	CASSWTDTPNTGELFF
TRBV27	TRBJ1-6	CASSRQLSSYNSPLHF
TRBV25-1	TRBJ1-1	CASRVGGTEAFF
TRBV9	TRBJ2-5	CASSPWAGREETQYF
TRBV19	TRBJ2-1	CASSKGTAGEQFF
TRBV2	TRBJ1-6	CASSEEQGARSPLHF
TRBV19	TRBJ1-2	CASSIGRRRDYGYTF
TRBV5-1	TRBJ1-1	CARSPGPGGVWTEAFF
TRBV5-8	TRBJ2-3	CASSLEGADTQYF
TRBV20-1	TRBJ2-5	CSAGRGETQYF
TRBV19	TRBJ2-1	CASDPTGLGNEQFF
TRBV7-9	TRBJ1-1	CASSFQQGAGITEAFF
TRBV7-2	TRBJ2-7	CASSLGGGNYEQYF
TRBV28	TRBJ1-5	CASSPRGEGEQPQHF
TRBV4-1	TRBJ1-4	CASSQDGGGINEKLFF
TRBV7-9	TRBJ1-4	CASRYTQATNEKLFF
TRBV5-1	TRBJ1-5	CASSLVGGRNQPQHF
TRBV19	TRBJ2-7	CASSIQGRGYEQYF
TRBV7-2	TRBJ1-5	CASQKTGRYQPQHF
TRBV9	TRBJ1-1	CASSSSSGGLTEAFF
TRBV2	TRBJ2-5	CASSEAQGKTQYF
TRBV6-5	TRBJ2-1	CASSSRLADEQFF
TRBV7-2	TRBJ1-4	CASTDRTGEEKLFF
TRBV5-4	TRBJ2-7	CASGSGYEQYF
TRBV13	TRBJ2-7	CASSLNRGSYEQYF
TRBV9	TRBJ1-1	CASSVPSGLNTEAFF
TRBV27	TRBJ1-2	CASKSGRGYGYTF
TRBV5-1	TRBJ1-5	CASSSTGLGGNQPQHF
TRBV20-1	TRBJ1-2	CSASARTGGYTF